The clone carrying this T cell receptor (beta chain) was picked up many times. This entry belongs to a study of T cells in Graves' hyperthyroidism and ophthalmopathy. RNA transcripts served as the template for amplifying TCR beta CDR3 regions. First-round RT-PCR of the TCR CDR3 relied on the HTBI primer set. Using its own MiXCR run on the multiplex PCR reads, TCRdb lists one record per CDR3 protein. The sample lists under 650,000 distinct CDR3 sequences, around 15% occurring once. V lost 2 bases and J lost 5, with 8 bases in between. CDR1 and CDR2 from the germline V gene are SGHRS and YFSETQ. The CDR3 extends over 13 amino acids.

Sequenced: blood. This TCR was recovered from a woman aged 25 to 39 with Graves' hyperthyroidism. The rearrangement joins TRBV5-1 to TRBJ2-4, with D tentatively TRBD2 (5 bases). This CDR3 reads CASSLGLENIQYF. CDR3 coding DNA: TGCGCCAGCAGCTTAGGACTCGAAAACATTCAGTACTTC.